The clone carrying this T cell receptor (beta chain) was recorded at least ten times. Its specificity is not known. This entry belongs to a study of blood T cells in healthy people across ages. Combining a sample-barcoded 5' primer with a J-beta primer mix, a second PCR ran for about 7 to 12 cycles. TCRdb re-called the 5' RACE reads with MiXCR, one entry per CDR3 protein. Altogether under 1,000,000 distinct CDR3 sequences are present, around 36% being singletons, with the ten largest covering 13%. This CDR3 contains 13 residues. The V gene end was trimmed by 4 bases and the J gene end by 14 bases; junction bases not matched to a gene: 14. Germline V gene sequence: CDR1 SQVTM, CDR2 ANQGSEA. Study-level results: The recorded TCR beta diversity per million T cells decreased in a roughly linear manner with age.

The chain is built from TRBV29-1 and TRBJ2-3; 8 bases align to TRBD2. Material: blood. The sequence was collected from a man younger than 30 in good health. DNA of the CDR3: TGCAGCGTTGGGCTCCTAAAAGCGGGGGCCTTGTATTTT. Protein sequence: CSVGLLKAGALYF.